The present TCR beta chain was sequenced within a study of cytotoxic CD8 clonotypes in ibrutinib-treated CLL. Looking at the study overall: The samples contained about 250,000 productive templates on average. They also contained an average of about 100,000 productive rearrangements.

The repertoire was sequenced with immunoSEQ multiplex PCR; TCRdb's copy has only in-frame clones and lacks some. The table includes nearly 300,000 clones, around 77% detected once. CDR1 is MGHRA and CDR2 is YSYEKL in the germline V gene. Trimming left V 4 bases short and J 4 bases short, with 13 bases between. The CDR3 runs 15 residues. This sample comprised PBMCs, obtained at disease progression, from a patient treated with ibrutinib. This clonotype originated in a human donor with chronic lymphocytic leukemia. The genes are TRBV4-1 and TRBJ2-2; maybe TRBD2 (6 bases). In nucleotides, the CDR3 is TGCGCCAGCAGCCTCCCTTGGAGGGGCACCGGGGAGCTGTTTTTT. It specifies CASSLPWRGTGELFF.